The clone carrying this TCR beta chain was counted only a few times. The antigen remains undetermined. This CDR3 has 14 residues. Trimming cost V 3 bases and J 3 bases, with 9 bases left between them. The germline CDR1 and CDR2 sequences are SGHVS and FQNEAQ. The data derive from a study of response to subunit inactivated influenza vaccine. General observations from the study: The authors put forward the suggestion that each seasonal influenza vaccination may bring in only a limited number of new T cells.

TCRdb recomputed calls from the RT-PCR reads with MiXCR, one row per CDR3 protein. The table records 500,000 to 600,000 distinct CDR3 sequences, less than 15% of them present only once. The chain links TRBV7-8 to TRBJ1-3; the D gene is possibly TRBD1 (5 bases). The receptor was isolated from a man aged 45-65 years who received an inactivated influenza vaccine. The starting material was PBMCs from blood, obtained about 13 days after vaccination. CDR3 DNA sequence: TGTGCCAGCAGCTTCGACAGTTTTGGAAACACCATATATTTT. Translation: CASSFDSFGNTIYF.